A selection of T cell receptor beta chains follows, all from one sample in a study of blood T cells in healthy people across ages. Each CDR3 protein gets one entry after TCRdb re-called the 5' RACE reads with MiXCR. Among 500,000 to 700,000 distinct CDR3 sequences listed, about 30% were seen once. The sample comprised blood. All receptors come from a woman older than 75 in good health. Both conserved end residues are part of each CDR3. The D gene is left open where the match is weak. Rows give clone size only sometimes, using once, few, many, or a class for an expanded clone.

D gene: NA
J gene: TRBJ2-7
V gene: TRBV7-3
clone size: many
CDR3 protein: CASSLKGSGAQHEQYF
CDR3 DNA: TGTGCCAGCAGCTTAAAAGGGTCGGGGGCCCAACACGAGCAGTACTTC

D gene: NA
J gene: TRBJ2-5
V gene: TRBV7-2
clone size: NA
CDR3 protein: CASSFFRLVETQYF
CDR3 DNA: TGTGCCAGCAGCTTTTTTCGCCTCGTGGAGACCCAGTACTTC

D gene: NA
J gene: TRBJ1-6
V gene: TRBV27
clone size: many
CDR3 protein: CASSRGHSPLHF
CDR3 DNA: TGTGCCAGCAGCCGCGGGCATTCACCCCTCCACTTT

D gene: NA
J gene: TRBJ1-1
V gene: TRBV5-1
clone size: many
CDR3 protein: CASSLDFRGRGYTEAFF
CDR3 DNA: TGCGCCAGCAGCTTGGACTTCAGGGGAAGAGGGTACACTGAAGCTTTCTTT

D gene: TRBD2
J gene: TRBJ2-2
V gene: TRBV2
clone size: few
CDR3 protein: CASLGGNTGERFF
CDR3 DNA: TGTGCCAGCCTGGGAGGGAACACCGGGGAGCGGTTTTTT

D gene: NA
J gene: TRBJ2-4
V gene: TRBV6-1
clone size: many
CDR3 protein: CASSEAGGQTVLAKNIQYF
CDR3 DNA: TGTGCCAGCAGTGAAGCTGGGGGACAAACCGTTCTAGCCAAAAACATTCAGTACTTC

D gene: TRBD1
J gene: TRBJ2-4
V gene: TRBV6-2/TRBV6-3
clone size: many
CDR3 protein: CASSYGTGTVAKNIQYF
CDR3 DNA: TGTGCCAGCAGTTACGGGACAGGGACTGTAGCCAAAAACATTCAGTACTTC

D gene: TRBD2
J gene: TRBJ2-5
V gene: TRBV6-5
clone size: NA
CDR3 protein: CASGSRKAGGPGETQYF
CDR3 DNA: TGTGCCAGCGGTTCTCGTAAGGCGGGGGGGCCTGGAGAGACCCAGTACTTC

D gene: NA
J gene: TRBJ2-5
V gene: TRBV5-5
clone size: many
CDR3 protein: CASSSGPLKYF
CDR3 DNA: TGTGCCAGCAGCTCGGGACCGCTCAAGTACTTC

D gene: TRBD1
J gene: TRBJ1-1
V gene: TRBV6-5
clone size: few
CDR3 protein: CASSYGTGGMEAFF
CDR3 DNA: TGTGCCAGCAGTTACGGGACAGGGGGCATGGAAGCTTTCTTT

D gene: NA
J gene: TRBJ2-3
V gene: TRBV5-1
clone size: many
CDR3 protein: CASSPGSTDTQYF
CDR3 DNA: TGCGCCAGCAGTCCAGGGAGCACAGATACGCAGTATTTT

D gene: NA
J gene: TRBJ2-4
V gene: TRBV6-5
clone size: many
CDR3 protein: CASSYSNKVPNIQYF
CDR3 DNA: TGTGCCAGCAGTTACTCGAACAAGGTTCCAAACATTCAGTACTTC

D gene: TRBD1
J gene: TRBJ2-1
V gene: TRBV20-1
clone size: NA
CDR3 protein: CSASHLPGQGSYNEQFF
CDR3 DNA: TGCAGTGCTAGTCATCTACCGGGACAGGGCTCCTACAATGAGCAGTTCTTC

D gene: NA
J gene: TRBJ2-4
V gene: TRBV7-2
clone size: NA
CDR3 protein: CASSSEVTLAKNIQYF
CDR3 DNA: TGTGCCAGCAGCTCTGAAGTCACTTTAGCCAAAAACATTCAGTACTTC

D gene: TRBD1
J gene: TRBJ2-3
V gene: TRBV20-1
clone size: many
CDR3 protein: CSARDKGQGMPDTQYF
CDR3 DNA: TGCAGTGCTAGGGACAAGGGACAGGGGATGCCAGATACGCAGTATTTT

D gene: NA
J gene: TRBJ1-2
V gene: TRBV4-2
clone size: many
CDR3 protein: CASSQELDPTGYGYTF
CDR3 DNA: TGTGCCAGCAGCCAAGAGTTGGACCCGACGGGCTATGGCTACACCTTC

D gene: TRBD1
J gene: TRBJ2-7
V gene: TRBV28
clone size: NA
CDR3 protein: CASSTPGQGYGQYF
CDR3 DNA: TGTGCCAGTAGCACCCCGGGACAGGGGTACGGGCAGTACTTC

D gene: NA
J gene: TRBJ2-2
V gene: TRBV20-1
clone size: NA
CDR3 protein: CSAPGGTGTGELFF
CDR3 DNA: TGCAGTGCTCCAGGGGGGACGGGCACCGGGGAGCTGTTTTTT

D gene: NA
J gene: TRBJ1-1
V gene: TRBV12-3/TRBV12-4
clone size: few
CDR3 protein: CASSLEGTTEAFF
CDR3 DNA: TGTGCCAGCAGTTTAGAGGGCACCACTGAAGCTTTCTTT